These 21 T cell receptor beta chains were sequenced from one sample in a study of blood T cell repertoires in COVID-19. The table came from immunoSEQ multiplex PCR; TCRdb's copy has only in-frame clones and leaves some out. The data contain around 28,000 clones, roughly 89% of them singletons. The sample comprised peripheral blood. The source of these receptors is a human donor with acute or convalescent COVID-19. The donor label of this sample is uncertain.

The CDR3 loop reads CAWSPFSSYNSPLHF. The CDR3, as DNA: TGTGCCTGGAGTCCTTTCAGCTCCTATAATTCACCCCTCCACTTT. The chain combines TRBV30 with TRBJ1-6; no firm D call. Germline lookup yields CDR1 GTSNPN and CDR2 SVGIG (reference sequence). V was shortened by 2 bases and J by 0 bases, with 8 bases between the two germline ends. The CDR3 has 15 amino acids.

The rearrangement joins TRBV19 to TRBJ2-1; a weak D match, TRBD1 (6 bases). CDR3 length equals 13 residues. V was pared by 5 bases and J by 4 bases, with 9 bases between. Germline V gene data show CDR1 as LNHDA and CDR2 as SQIVND (reference sequence). The CDR3 protein is CASSRTAYNEQFF. CDR3 coding DNA: TGTGCCAGTAGTCGGACAGCATACAATGAGCAGTTCTTC.

This clone showed up just once. The chain employs TRBV28 and TRBJ1-2; 7 bases align to TRBD1. V shed 7 bases, J shed 3 bases, and the junction held 2 bases outside the gene matches. The CDR3 length is 12 residues. In germline, CDR1 is MDHEN, CDR2 SYDVKM. This CDR3 reads CASNQGDYGYTF. The CDR3 coding sequence is TGTGCCAGCAACCAGGGGGACTATGGCTACACCTTC.

The chain uses TRBV5-6 and TRBJ2-7; D possibly corresponds to TRBD1 (6 bases). Germline lookup yields CDR1 SGHDT and CDR2 YYEEEE. This CDR3 has 13 residues. Trimming pared 1 base from V and 6 bases from J, leaving 11 bases between. The DNA for the CDR3 is TGTGCCAGCAGCTTGCCAGGGGAGAGCGAGCAGTACGTC. Translating it yields CASSLPGESEQYV.

The V call is TRBV6-6, the J call TRBJ1-3, with D possibly TRBD1 on 6 matching bases. V was clipped by 6 bases and J by 5 bases, with 14 bases between them. Germline values: CDR1 MNHNY, CDR2 SVGAGI (reference sequence). The CDR3 has 14 amino acids. The CDR3 loop reads CASRDTGIRNTIYF. For the CDR3, the DNA is TGTGCCAGCAGAGATACAGGGATTAGAAACACCATATATTTT.

The CDR3 sequence: CASSLRTGFNEKLFF. CDR3 DNA sequence: TGTGCCAGCAGCCTCAGGACAGGGTTTAATGAAAAACTGTTTTTT. The chain uses TRBV3-1 (or the pseudogene TRBV3-2) and TRBJ1-4; 8 positions match TRBD1. This CDR3 comprises 15 residues. The junction had 5 bases not matched to a gene; V was cut back by 4 bases and J by 4 bases. Germline assignment: CDR1 LGHDT and CDR2 YNNKEL (reference sequence).

This chain connects TRBV4-1 to TRBJ1-3, with D hard to call. Trimming took 1 base from V and 3 from J, leaving 13 bases between them. Germline values: CDR1 MGHRA, CDR2 YSYEKL. The CDR3 runs to 16 residues. CDR3 protein: CASSQGAGVGGNTIYF. Written as DNA, the CDR3 is TGCGCCAGCAGCCAAGGGGCCGGGGTGGGTGGAAACACCATATATTTT.

The chain recombines TRBV24-1 with TRBJ2-2; 11 bases fit TRBD2. The length of the CDR3 is 16 residues. Per germline, CDR1 KGHDR and CDR2 SFDVKD. With 3 bases clipped from V and 6 bases from J, the junction kept 5 bases outside the gene matches. The chain's CDR3 is CATSDNVGLAAGELFF. The CDR3 coding sequence is TGTGCCACCAGTGATAACGTGGGACTAGCGGCCGGGGAGCTGTTTTTT.

V usage is TRBV6-4 and J usage is TRBJ2-7, with 8 bases matching TRBD1. Germline V lookup: CDR1 MRHNA, CDR2 SNTAGT. Trimming took 0 bases from V and 3 from J; bases not matched to a gene: 10. The CDR3 covers 17 residues. The CDR3 bases are TGTGCCAGCAGTGACTCCTGTAAACAGGGGGGAGACTACGAGCAGTACTTC. It is translated as CASSDSCKQGGDYEQYF.

Here the CDR3 DNA reads TGCGCCAGCAGGCCCGACAGGGAGTATGGCTACACCTTC. Protein: CASRPDREYGYTF. This chain links TRBV5-1 with TRBJ1-2; 7 bases map to TRBD1. The CDR3 length is 13 residues. Germline V lookup: CDR1 SGHRS, CDR2 YFSETQ. V was pared by 5 bases and J by 5 bases, with 6 bases of the junction left unmatched.

CDR3 residues: CASSEAGQGGYTF. The CDR3, as DNA: TGTGCCAGCAGTGAGGCAGGCCAAGGTGGCTACACCTTC. V and J are TRBV6-1 and TRBJ1-2; D call uncertain. Germline loops: CDR1 MNHNS, CDR2 SASEGT. The V gene lost 3 bases and the J gene lost 7 bases, with 12 bases spanning the gap. The CDR3 is made up of 13 amino acids.

This chain connects TRBV2 to TRBJ2-7; 8 nucleotides line up with TRBD2. This CDR3 is 15 amino acids long. Germline lookup yields CDR1 SNHLY and CDR2 FYNNEI. J lost 4 bases, V lost 7 bases, and 12 bases had no gene match. In DNA, the CDR3 is TGTGCCAGCAAAAAAATGGCTAGCGGGTTATACGAGCAGTACTTC. Translating gives CASKKMASGLYEQYF.

This chain links TRBV6-5 with TRBJ2-3; 7 bases line up with TRBD1. The CDR3 covers 15 residues. Trimming at V came to 7 bases and at J to 1 base, leaving 8 bases not matched to a gene. Per germline, CDR1 MNHEY and CDR2 SVGAGI. DNA of the CDR3: TGTGCCAGCAACCATGACAGGGCGGGCACAGATACGCAGTATTTT. This encodes CASNHDRAGTDTQYF.

The V call is TRBV5-6, the J call TRBJ1-6; D might be TRBD1 (6 bases). Trimming stripped 2 bases from V and 2 bases from J, with 11 bases between. The CDR3 runs to 16 residues. Germline V gene sequence: CDR1 SGHDT, CDR2 YYEEEE. CDR3 loop: CASSFTDRPYNSPLHF. CDR3 DNA: TGTGCCAGCAGCTTTACAGACAGGCCCTATAATTCACCCCTCCACTTT.

This clone was observed once. V and J are TRBV5-1 and TRBJ1-6; no clear D gene. The V end lost 0 bases, the J end lost 8 bases, and 12 bases lay between the germline ends. The CDR3 covers 15 residues. In germline, CDR1 is SGHRS, CDR2 YFSETQ. The CDR3 sequence is CASSLAPAADSPLHF. Written as DNA, the CDR3 is TGCGCCAGCAGCTTGGCCCCGGCTGCGGATTCACCCCTCCACTTT.

The chain uses TRBV2 and TRBJ1-5; TRBD1 matches at 8 bases. Germline CDR1 reads SNHLY; CDR2 reads FYNNEI. J was trimmed by 1 base and V by 7 bases; bases with no gene match: 9. The CDR3 is 16 residues long. CDR3 DNA sequence: TGTGCCAGCACCGCCCGGGACAGGCCGAGCAATCAGCCCCAGCATTTT. This encodes CASTARDRPSNQPQHF.

The V and J genes are TRBV7-8 and TRBJ2-1; possible D gene TRBD1, 6 bases. The CDR3 is 13 residues long. The germline CDR1 and CDR2 sequences are SGHVS and FQNEAQ. Trimming left V 2 bases short and J 12 bases short, with 14 bases between. The CDR3 loop reads CASSLWDKGVQFF. The CDR3 DNA is TGTGCCAGCAGCTTATGGGACAAAGGGGTGCAGTTCTTC.

This chain joins TRBV3-1 (or the pseudogene TRBV3-2) and TRBJ2-2; D gene uncertain. CDR1 and CDR2 (germline): LGHDT, YNNKEL (reference sequence). This CDR3 contains 15 residues. The ends were cut back, 4 bases at V and 2 bases at J, with 11 bases in the middle. The CDR3 region is CASSLGLPNTGELFF. DNA of the CDR3: TGTGCCAGCAGCCTTGGGCTACCCAACACCGGGGAGCTGTTTTTT.

The genes are TRBV3-1 (or the pseudogene TRBV3-2) and TRBJ2-3; tentatively, D is TRBD1 (5 bases). CDR3 length equals 16 residues. Trimming removed 5 bases at V and 0 bases at J, with 15 bases between. From germline, CDR1 is LGHDT and CDR2 YNNKEL (reference sequence). CDR3 bases: TGTGCCAGCAGCTCCCCGCAGGGCGTTAGCACAGATACGCAGTATTTT. Amino acids: CASSSPQGVSTDTQYF.

This clone has just one count. The J gene is TRBJ2-2, the V gene TRBV10-3; D possibly corresponds to TRBD1 (6 bases). The CDR3 spans 14 residues. Trimming removed 5 bases at V and 6 bases at J, with 13 bases between. The germline V gene encodes CDR1 ENHRY and CDR2 SYGVKD. CDR3 loop: CAISPGSGAGELFF. CDR3 DNA sequence: TGTGCCATCAGTCCTGGCTCAGGGGCCGGGGAGCTGTTTTTT.

The chain couples TRBV5-4 to TRBJ2-7; perhaps TRBD2 as D (7 bases). V was trimmed by 4 bases and J by 2 bases, leaving 16 bases between them. Germline V gene lookup returns CDR1 SGHNT and CDR2 YYREEE (reference sequence). The CDR3 is 15 residues long. CDR3 amino acids: CASSISGGRAYEQYF. Here the CDR3 DNA reads TGTGCCAGCAGCATCTCGGGGGGCCGAGCCTACGAGCAGTACTTC.